A selection of T cell receptor beta chains follows, all from one sample in a study of T cell responses to AZD1222 COVID-19 vaccine. Assay: immunoSEQ multiplex PCR; the TCRdb copy retains only in-frame clones and omits some. The table records some 150,000 clones, just over 85% of them present only once. The starting material was peripheral blood, obtained 28 days after the second AZD1222 dose. These receptors came from an adult who received the AZD1222 COVID-19 vaccine. CDR3s include the opening cysteine and the closing phenylalanine or tryptophan. A D gene is named only where the DNA matches it firmly. Expanded clones are given a class, and other clones once, few, many or no size at all.

j_call: TRBJ1-5
d_call: TRBD1
clone_size: NA
v_call: TRBV12-3/TRBV12-4
cdr3_aa: CASSHGTTGGQHF
cdr3_nt: TGTGCCAGCAGTCACGGGACCACAGGGGGTCAGCATTTT

j_call: TRBJ2-1
d_call: NA
clone_size: NA
v_call: TRBV6-1
cdr3_aa: CASSEDWMSYNEQFF
cdr3_nt: TGTGCCAGCAGTGAAGACTGGATGTCCTACAATGAGCAGTTCTTC

j_call: TRBJ1-2
d_call: NA
clone_size: NA
v_call: TRBV3-1/TRBV3-2
cdr3_aa: CASSPSSSGRVRGRGGYTF
cdr3_nt: TGTGCCAGCAGCCCCTCCTCCTCGGGCAGGGTGAGAGGTCGGGGAGGCTACACCTTC

j_call: TRBJ2-7
d_call: TRBD1
clone_size: once
v_call: TRBV4-1
cdr3_aa: CASSQEAGGIWEQYF
cdr3_nt: TGCGCCAGCAGCCAAGAGGCAGGGGGCATATGGGAGCAGTACTTC

j_call: TRBJ2-1
d_call: TRBD2
clone_size: NA
v_call: TRBV6-5
cdr3_aa: CASSLAGLSYNEQFF
cdr3_nt: TGTGCCAGCAGTCTAGCGGGCCTCTCCTACAATGAGCAGTTCTTC

j_call: TRBJ2-1
d_call: NA
clone_size: NA
v_call: TRBV7-9
cdr3_aa: CASRDGAYNEQFF
cdr3_nt: TGTGCCAGCAGGGACGGGGCCTACAATGAGCAGTTCTTC

j_call: TRBJ1-1
d_call: TRBD1
clone_size: NA
v_call: TRBV6-5
cdr3_aa: CASTLVGDRGAEAFF
cdr3_nt: TGTGCCAGCACTCTAGTTGGGGACAGGGGCGCTGAAGCTTTCTTT

j_call: TRBJ1-2
d_call: NA
clone_size: NA
v_call: TRBV27
cdr3_aa: CASSLRGLTNYGYTF
cdr3_nt: TGTGCCAGCAGTTTACGGGGGCTAACTAACTATGGCTACACCTTC

j_call: TRBJ1-6
d_call: NA
clone_size: few
v_call: TRBV30
cdr3_aa: CAGSQGYNSPLHF
cdr3_nt: TGTGCCGGCTCGCAGGGGTATAATTCACCCCTCCACTTT

j_call: TRBJ1-2
d_call: NA
clone_size: NA
v_call: TRBV12-5
cdr3_aa: CASGLVLGGLHGYTF
cdr3_nt: TGTGCTAGTGGTTTGGTACTGGGGGGGCTGCATGGCTACACCTTC

j_call: TRBJ2-7
d_call: NA
clone_size: NA
v_call: TRBV6-1
cdr3_aa: CASSEWLGSYEQYF
cdr3_nt: TGTGCCAGCAGTGAGTGGTTGGGGTCCTACGAGCAGTACTTC

j_call: TRBJ1-1
d_call: NA
clone_size: NA
v_call: TRBV6-5
cdr3_aa: CASSYRRGFEAFF
cdr3_nt: TGTGCCAGCAGTTACAGGAGGGGGTTTGAAGCTTTCTTT

j_call: TRBJ2-7
d_call: NA
clone_size: NA
v_call: TRBV4-2
cdr3_aa: CASSQDLIREQYF
cdr3_nt: TGTGCCAGCAGCCAAGATCTAATAAGGGAGCAGTACTTC

j_call: TRBJ1-1
d_call: NA
clone_size: NA
v_call: TRBV3-1/TRBV3-2
cdr3_aa: CASSQATEAFF
cdr3_nt: TGTGCCAGCAGCCAAGCAACTGAAGCTTTCTTT

j_call: TRBJ1-2
d_call: NA
clone_size: NA
v_call: TRBV19
cdr3_aa: CASSIPGKGYGYTF
cdr3_nt: TGTGCCAGTAGTATACCAGGGAAAGGCTATGGCTACACCTTC

j_call: TRBJ1-2
d_call: NA
clone_size: NA
v_call: TRBV30
cdr3_aa: CALGQTSYGYTF
cdr3_nt: TGTGCCTTAGGACAGACGAGCTATGGCTACACCTTC

j_call: TRBJ1-6
d_call: TRBD1
clone_size: NA
v_call: TRBV28
cdr3_aa: CASSLPDRGPHSPLHF
cdr3_nt: TGTGCCAGCAGTTTACCGGACAGGGGGCCTCATTCACCCCTCCACTTT

j_call: TRBJ2-5
d_call: NA
clone_size: NA
v_call: TRBV2
cdr3_aa: CASALGQLPETQYF
cdr3_nt: TGTGCCAGCGCCCTAGGCCAGCTACCCGAGACCCAGTACTTC

j_call: TRBJ1-6
d_call: NA
clone_size: few
v_call: TRBV5-1
cdr3_aa: CASSLGSNNSPLHF
cdr3_nt: TGCGCCAGCAGCTTGGGGTCGAATAATTCACCCCTCCACTTT

j_call: TRBJ2-3
d_call: NA
clone_size: NA
v_call: TRBV10-3
cdr3_aa: CAIMGAAGDTDTQYF
cdr3_nt: TGTGCCATCATGGGGGCGGCAGGAGATACAGATACGCAGTATTTT

j_call: TRBJ2-1
d_call: NA
clone_size: NA
v_call: TRBV12-5
cdr3_aa: CASGLAPPRSYNEQFF
cdr3_nt: TGTGCTAGTGGTCTAGCACCTCCGAGATCCTACAATGAGCAGTTCTTC

j_call: TRBJ1-1
d_call: NA
clone_size: NA
v_call: TRBV7-2
cdr3_aa: CASSSGTPNTEAFF
cdr3_nt: TGTGCCAGCAGCTCCGGGACACCGAACACTGAAGCTTTCTTT

j_call: TRBJ1-5
d_call: NA
clone_size: NA
v_call: TRBV21-1
cdr3_aa: CASSSLYSNQPQHF
cdr3_nt: TGTGCCAGCAGCAGTCTTTATAGCAATCAGCCCCAGCATTTT

j_call: TRBJ2-1
d_call: TRBD2
clone_size: NA
v_call: TRBV2
cdr3_aa: CASSPLAGGWNEQFF
cdr3_nt: TGTGCCAGCAGCCCTCTGGCGGGAGGGTGGAATGAGCAGTTCTTC

j_call: TRBJ1-1
d_call: NA
clone_size: NA
v_call: TRBV19
cdr3_aa: CASKTDEAFF
cdr3_nt: TGTGCCAGTAAGACAGATGAAGCTTTCTTT

j_call: TRBJ1-2
d_call: TRBD1
clone_size: once
v_call: TRBV12-3/TRBV12-4
cdr3_aa: CASTNRGYGYTF
cdr3_nt: TGTGCCAGCACAAACAGGGGCTATGGCTACACCTTC

j_call: TRBJ1-1
d_call: NA
clone_size: NA
v_call: TRBV6-1
cdr3_aa: CASSEAQRPNTEAFF
cdr3_nt: TGTGCCAGCAGTGAAGCGCAACGGCCGAACACTGAAGCTTTCTTT

j_call: TRBJ1-2
d_call: NA
clone_size: NA
v_call: TRBV7-9
cdr3_aa: CASSFGVVFGYTF
cdr3_nt: TGTGCCAGCAGCTTCGGTGTAGTTTTTGGCTACACCTTC

j_call: TRBJ1-2
d_call: NA
clone_size: NA
v_call: TRBV29-1
cdr3_aa: CSVEDLGYTF
cdr3_nt: TGCAGCGTTGAAGATTTAGGCTACACCTTC

j_call: TRBJ2-7
d_call: TRBD2
clone_size: NA
v_call: TRBV19
cdr3_aa: CASSALAGTYEQYF
cdr3_nt: TGTGCCAGTAGTGCTCTAGCGGGTACCTACGAGCAGTACTTC

j_call: TRBJ1-5
d_call: NA
clone_size: NA
v_call: TRBV19
cdr3_aa: CASSITRNQPQHF
cdr3_nt: TGTGCCAGTAGTATAACTAGAAATCAGCCCCAGCATTTT

j_call: TRBJ1-4
d_call: NA
clone_size: NA
v_call: TRBV29-1
cdr3_aa: CSVSPGETEKLFF
cdr3_nt: TGCAGTGTTTCCCCCGGTGAGACTGAAAAACTGTTTTTT

j_call: TRBJ1-4
d_call: NA
clone_size: once
v_call: TRBV5-5
cdr3_aa: CASSLDRTLPWDEKLFF
cdr3_nt: TGTGCCAGCAGCCTGGACCGAACATTACCCTGGGATGAAAAACTGTTTTTT

j_call: TRBJ2-5
d_call: TRBD2
clone_size: few
v_call: TRBV3-1/TRBV3-2
cdr3_aa: CASSPGLAGPQETQYF
cdr3_nt: TGTGCCAGCAGCCCGGGACTAGCGGGGCCCCAAGAGACCCAGTACTTC

j_call: TRBJ1-1
d_call: NA
clone_size: NA
v_call: TRBV6-6
cdr3_aa: CASMVDTEAFF
cdr3_nt: TGTGCCAGCATGGTTGACACTGAAGCTTTCTTT

j_call: TRBJ2-7
d_call: TRBD1
clone_size: once
v_call: TRBV10-3
cdr3_aa: CAIRTGEAYEQYF
cdr3_nt: TGTGCCATCAGGACAGGGGAGGCCTACGAGCAGTACTTC

j_call: TRBJ2-3
d_call: TRBD1
clone_size: once
v_call: TRBV24-1
cdr3_aa: CATSPTGGTSDTQYF
cdr3_nt: TGTGCCACCAGCCCTACAGGGGGCACGTCAGATACGCAGTATTTT

j_call: TRBJ1-1
d_call: NA
clone_size: NA
v_call: TRBV7-9
cdr3_aa: CASSLGGATGTEAFF
cdr3_nt: TGTGCCAGCAGCTTAGGGGGGGCCACGGGGACTGAAGCTTTCTTT

j_call: TRBJ1-1
d_call: NA
clone_size: NA
v_call: TRBV18
cdr3_aa: CASSPGGAPNTEAFF
cdr3_nt: TGTGCCAGCTCACCAGGGGGGGCTCCGAACACTGAAGCTTTCTTT

j_call: TRBJ2-3
d_call: NA
clone_size: NA
v_call: TRBV29-1
cdr3_aa: CSVGTGGTDTQYF
cdr3_nt: TGCAGCGTAGGGACTGGAGGCACAGATACGCAGTATTTT

j_call: TRBJ1-1
d_call: NA
clone_size: NA
v_call: TRBV4-1
cdr3_aa: CASSQGGSSEAFF
cdr3_nt: TGCGCCAGCAGCCAAGGGGGCTCCAGTGAAGCTTTCTTT

j_call: TRBJ2-3
d_call: NA
clone_size: NA
v_call: TRBV11-2
cdr3_aa: CASSLFPATDTQYF
cdr3_nt: TGTGCCAGCAGCTTATTCCCGGCCACAGATACGCAGTATTTT

j_call: TRBJ2-5
d_call: TRBD1
clone_size: once
v_call: TRBV20-1
cdr3_aa: CSASGGETQYF
cdr3_nt: TGCAGTGCTTCAGGGGGAGAGACCCAGTACTTC

j_call: TRBJ1-1
d_call: NA
clone_size: NA
v_call: TRBV11-2
cdr3_aa: CASSLEGARQGSAEAFF
cdr3_nt: TGTGCCAGCAGCTTAGAGGGGGCACGTCAGGGGAGCGCTGAAGCTTTCTTT

j_call: TRBJ1-2
d_call: NA
clone_size: NA
v_call: TRBV7-9
cdr3_aa: CASSLAQRVYDYGYTF
cdr3_nt: TGTGCCAGCAGCTTAGCGCAGAGGGTATATGACTATGGCTACACCTTC

j_call: TRBJ2-1
d_call: TRBD2
clone_size: once
v_call: TRBV11-2
cdr3_aa: CASSLGRGGDNEQFF
cdr3_nt: TGTGCCAGCAGCTTAGGCCGGGGAGGGGACAATGAGCAGTTCTTC

j_call: TRBJ2-7
d_call: TRBD1
clone_size: NA
v_call: TRBV12-5
cdr3_aa: CASGLVIRPGQGRQGLTYEQYF
cdr3_nt: TGTGCTAGTGGTTTGGTAATTCGACCGGGACAGGGGAGACAAGGACTAACCTACGAGCAGTACTTC

j_call: TRBJ1-2
d_call: TRBD1
clone_size: NA
v_call: TRBV19
cdr3_aa: CASSIVSSGTDNYGYTF
cdr3_nt: TGTGCCAGTAGTATAGTAAGCTCTGGGACAGATAACTATGGCTACACCTTC

j_call: TRBJ2-7
d_call: TRBD1
clone_size: once
v_call: TRBV5-1
cdr3_aa: CASTLWTGGYEQYF
cdr3_nt: TGCGCCAGCACCTTATGGACAGGGGGCTACGAGCAGTACTTC

j_call: TRBJ2-2
d_call: TRBD2
clone_size: NA
v_call: TRBV5-1
cdr3_aa: CASSLVGGDTGELFF
cdr3_nt: TGCGCCAGCAGCTTGGTCGGGGGGGACACCGGGGAGCTGTTTTTT

j_call: TRBJ1-1
d_call: TRBD1
clone_size: NA
v_call: TRBV7-9
cdr3_aa: CASRQNPSGGMNTEAFF
cdr3_nt: TGTGCCAGCAGACAAAACCCTTCAGGGGGTATGAACACTGAAGCTTTCTTT

j_call: TRBJ1-1
d_call: NA
clone_size: NA
v_call: TRBV19
cdr3_aa: CASSTGYTEAFF
cdr3_nt: TGTGCCAGTAGTACAGGGTATACTGAAGCTTTCTTT

j_call: TRBJ2-1
d_call: NA
clone_size: NA
v_call: TRBV27
cdr3_aa: CASSLAVGGIPNEQFF
cdr3_nt: TGTGCCAGCAGTTTAGCGGTAGGGGGTATACCCAATGAGCAGTTCTTC

j_call: TRBJ1-5
d_call: NA
clone_size: NA
v_call: TRBV5-6
cdr3_aa: CASSLPGQPQHF
cdr3_nt: TGTGCCAGCAGCTTGCCGGGACAGCCCCAGCATTTT